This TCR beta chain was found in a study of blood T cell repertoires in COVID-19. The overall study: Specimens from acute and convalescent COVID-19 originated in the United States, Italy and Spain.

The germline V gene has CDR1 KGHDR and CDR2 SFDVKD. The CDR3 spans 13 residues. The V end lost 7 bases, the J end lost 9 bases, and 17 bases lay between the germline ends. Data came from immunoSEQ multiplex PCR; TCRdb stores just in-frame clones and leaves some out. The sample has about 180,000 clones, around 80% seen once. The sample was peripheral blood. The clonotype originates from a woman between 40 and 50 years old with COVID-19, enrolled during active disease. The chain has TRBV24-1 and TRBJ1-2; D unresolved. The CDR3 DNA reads TGTGCCACCAGAGTCCGGGATCAAGGGAGCTACACCTTC. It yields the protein CATRVRDQGSYTF.